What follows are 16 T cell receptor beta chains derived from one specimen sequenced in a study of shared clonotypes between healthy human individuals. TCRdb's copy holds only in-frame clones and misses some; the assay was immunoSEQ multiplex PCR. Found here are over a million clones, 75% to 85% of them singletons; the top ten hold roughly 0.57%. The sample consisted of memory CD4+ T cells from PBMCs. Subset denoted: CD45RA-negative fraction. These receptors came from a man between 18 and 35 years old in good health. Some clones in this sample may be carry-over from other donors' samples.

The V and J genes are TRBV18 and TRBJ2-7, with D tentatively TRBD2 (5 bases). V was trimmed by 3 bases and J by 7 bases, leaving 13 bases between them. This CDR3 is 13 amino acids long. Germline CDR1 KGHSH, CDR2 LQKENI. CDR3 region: CASSPGRGNEQYF. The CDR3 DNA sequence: TGTGCCAGCTCACCCGGACGGGGAAATGAGCAGTACTTC.

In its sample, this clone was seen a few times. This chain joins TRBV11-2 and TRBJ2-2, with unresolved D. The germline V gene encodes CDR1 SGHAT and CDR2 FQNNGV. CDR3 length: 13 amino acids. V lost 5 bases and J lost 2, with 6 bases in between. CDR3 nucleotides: TGTGCCAGCAGCCCAACCAACACCGGGGAGCTGTTTTTT. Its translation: CASSPTNTGELFF.

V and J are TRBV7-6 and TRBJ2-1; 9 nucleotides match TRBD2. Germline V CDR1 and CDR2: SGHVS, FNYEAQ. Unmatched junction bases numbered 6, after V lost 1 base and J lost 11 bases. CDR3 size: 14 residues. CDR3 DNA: TGTGCCAGCAGCTTAGTGGCGCGGGGGGGAAAGCAGTTCTTC. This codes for CASSLVARGGKQFF.

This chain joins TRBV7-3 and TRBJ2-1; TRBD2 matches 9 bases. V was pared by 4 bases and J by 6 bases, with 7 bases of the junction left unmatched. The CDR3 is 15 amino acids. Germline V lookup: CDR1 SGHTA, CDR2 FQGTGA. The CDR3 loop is CASSSGLAGANEQFF. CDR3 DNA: TGTGCCAGCAGCTCGGGACTAGCCGGGGCCAATGAGCAGTTCTTC.

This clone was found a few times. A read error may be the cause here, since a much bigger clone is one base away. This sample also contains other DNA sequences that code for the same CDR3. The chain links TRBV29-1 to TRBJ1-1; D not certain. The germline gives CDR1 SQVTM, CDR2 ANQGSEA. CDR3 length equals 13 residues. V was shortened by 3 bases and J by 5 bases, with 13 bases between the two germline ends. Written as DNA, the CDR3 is TGCAGCGTTGAGCGGACCGGAGGTACTGAAGCTTTCTTT. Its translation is CSVERTGGTEAFF.

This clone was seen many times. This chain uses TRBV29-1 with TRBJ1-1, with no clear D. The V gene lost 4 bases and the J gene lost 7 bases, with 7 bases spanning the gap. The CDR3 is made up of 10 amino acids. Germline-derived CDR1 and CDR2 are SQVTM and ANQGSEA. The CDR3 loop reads CSVVLNEAFF. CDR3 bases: TGCAGCGTTGTTTTAAATGAAGCTTTCTTT. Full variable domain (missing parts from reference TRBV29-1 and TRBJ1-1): SAVISQKPSRDICQRGTSLTIQCQVDSQVTMMFWYRQQPGQSLTLIATANQGSEATYESGFVIDKFPISRPNLTFSTLTVSNMSPEDSSIYLCSVVLNEAFFGQGTRLTVV.

This chain's CDR3 is CASSLRTGRYNEQFF. The DNA of the CDR3 is TGTGCCAGCAGCTTAAGGACAGGGCGCTACAATGAGCAGTTCTTC. This chain links TRBV9 with TRBJ2-1, with 8 bases aligning to TRBD1. CDR3 length equals 15 residues. The J segment lost 3 bases and the V segment lost 4 bases, leaving 6 bases of the junction unmatched. Germline V gene data show CDR1 as SGDLS and CDR2 as YYNGEE.

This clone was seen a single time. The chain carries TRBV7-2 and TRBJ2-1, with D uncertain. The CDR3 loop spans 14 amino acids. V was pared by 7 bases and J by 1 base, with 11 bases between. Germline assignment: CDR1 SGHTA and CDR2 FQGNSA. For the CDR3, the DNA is TGTGCCAGCACGGAGACGAATTCCTACAATGAGCAGTTCTTC. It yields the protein CASTETNSYNEQFF.

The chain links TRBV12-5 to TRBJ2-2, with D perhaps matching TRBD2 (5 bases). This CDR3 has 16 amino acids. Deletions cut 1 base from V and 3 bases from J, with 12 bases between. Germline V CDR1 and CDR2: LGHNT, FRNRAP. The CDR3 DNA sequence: TGTGCTAGTGGTTTGGGAGCGGCCCTCCACACCGGGGAGCTGTTTTTT. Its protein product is CASGLGAALHTGELFF.

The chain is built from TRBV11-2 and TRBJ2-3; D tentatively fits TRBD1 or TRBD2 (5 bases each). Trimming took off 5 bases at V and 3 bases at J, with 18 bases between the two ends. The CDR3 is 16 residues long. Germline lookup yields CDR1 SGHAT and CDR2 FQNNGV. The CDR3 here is CASSLRDPSRTDTQYF. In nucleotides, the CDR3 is TGTGCCAGCAGCCTCCGGGACCCAAGCCGAACAGATACGCAGTATTTT.

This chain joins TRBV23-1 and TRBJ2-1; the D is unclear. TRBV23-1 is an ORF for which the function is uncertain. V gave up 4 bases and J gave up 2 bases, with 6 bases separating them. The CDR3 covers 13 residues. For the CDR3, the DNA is TGCGCCAGCAGTCCGGTTCCCTACAATGAGCAGTTCTTC. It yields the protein CASSPVPYNEQFF.

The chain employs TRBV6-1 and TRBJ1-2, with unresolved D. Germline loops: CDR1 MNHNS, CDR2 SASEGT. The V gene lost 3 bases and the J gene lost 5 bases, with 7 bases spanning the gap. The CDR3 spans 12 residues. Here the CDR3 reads CASSDYGYGYTF. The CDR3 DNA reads TGTGCCAGCAGTGACTACGGGTATGGCTACACCTTC.

The CDR3 here is CASSSTRGTRANYGYTF. DNA of the CDR3: TGTGCCAGCAGTTCCACCCGCGGGACGAGAGCTAACTATGGCTACACCTTC. This chain uses TRBV27 with TRBJ1-2; TRBD1 might be the D (5 bases). From germline, CDR1 is MNHEY and CDR2 SMNVEV (reference sequence). The V and J ends lost 4 bases and 0 bases respectively, with 18 bases between them. The CDR3 runs to 17 residues.

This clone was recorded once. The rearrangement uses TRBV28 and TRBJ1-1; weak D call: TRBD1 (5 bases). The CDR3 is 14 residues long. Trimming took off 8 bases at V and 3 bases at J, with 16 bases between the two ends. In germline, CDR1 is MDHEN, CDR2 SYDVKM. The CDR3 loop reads CASVVTGGYTEAFF. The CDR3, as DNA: TGTGCCAGCGTGGTGACCGGGGGGTACACTGAAGCTTTCTTT.

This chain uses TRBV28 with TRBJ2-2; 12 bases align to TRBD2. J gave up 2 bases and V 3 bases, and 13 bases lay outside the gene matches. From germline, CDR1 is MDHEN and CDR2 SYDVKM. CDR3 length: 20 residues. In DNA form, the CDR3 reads TGTGCCAGCAGTTTTAGGGCTAGCGGGAGGGTTGGATTTAACACCGGGGAGCTGTTTTTT. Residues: CASSFRASGRVGFNTGELFF.

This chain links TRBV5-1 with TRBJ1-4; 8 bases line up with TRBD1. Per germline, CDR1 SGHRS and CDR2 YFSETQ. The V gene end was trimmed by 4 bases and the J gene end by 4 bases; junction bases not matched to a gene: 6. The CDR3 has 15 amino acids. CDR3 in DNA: TGCGCCAGCAGCCCCCGGACAGGGAGTAATGAAAAACTGTTTTTT. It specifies CASSPRTGSNEKLFF.